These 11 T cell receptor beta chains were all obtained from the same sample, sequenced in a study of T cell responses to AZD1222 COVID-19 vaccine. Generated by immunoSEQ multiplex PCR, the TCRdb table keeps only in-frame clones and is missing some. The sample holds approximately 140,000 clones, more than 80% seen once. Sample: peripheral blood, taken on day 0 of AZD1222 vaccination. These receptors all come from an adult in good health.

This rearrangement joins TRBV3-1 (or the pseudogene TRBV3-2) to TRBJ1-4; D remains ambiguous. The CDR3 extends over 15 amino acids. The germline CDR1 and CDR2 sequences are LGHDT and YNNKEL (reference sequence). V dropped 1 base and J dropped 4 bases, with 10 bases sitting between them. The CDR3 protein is CASSQASRYNEKLFF. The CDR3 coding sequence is TGTGCCAGCAGCCAAGCTTCCCGTTATAATGAAAAACTGTTTTTT.

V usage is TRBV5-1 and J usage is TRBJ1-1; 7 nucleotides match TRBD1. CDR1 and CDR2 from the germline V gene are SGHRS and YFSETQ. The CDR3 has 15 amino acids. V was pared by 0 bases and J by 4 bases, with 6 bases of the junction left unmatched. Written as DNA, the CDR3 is TGCGCCAGCAGCTTGGCAACAGGGGCCCTCACTGAAGCTTTCTTT. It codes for CASSLATGALTEAFF.

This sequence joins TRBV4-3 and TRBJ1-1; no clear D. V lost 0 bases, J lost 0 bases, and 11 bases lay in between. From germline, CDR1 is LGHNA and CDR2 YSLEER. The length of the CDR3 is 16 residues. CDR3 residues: CASSQDWRRLNTEAFF. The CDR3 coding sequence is TGCGCCAGCAGCCAAGATTGGCGACGGTTGAACACTGAAGCTTTCTTT.

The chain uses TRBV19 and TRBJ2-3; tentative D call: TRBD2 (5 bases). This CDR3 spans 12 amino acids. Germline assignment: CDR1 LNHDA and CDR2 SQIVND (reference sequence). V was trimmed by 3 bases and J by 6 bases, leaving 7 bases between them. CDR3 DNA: TGTGCCAGTAGTATCGGGGTGGATACGCAGTATTTT. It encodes CASSIGVDTQYF. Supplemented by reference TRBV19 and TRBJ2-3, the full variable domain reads DGGITQSPKYLFRKEGQNVTLSCEQNLNHDAMYWYRQDPGQGLRLIYYSQIVNDFQKGDIAEGYSVSREKKESFPLTVTSAQKNPTAFYLCASSIGVDTQYFGPGTRLTVL.

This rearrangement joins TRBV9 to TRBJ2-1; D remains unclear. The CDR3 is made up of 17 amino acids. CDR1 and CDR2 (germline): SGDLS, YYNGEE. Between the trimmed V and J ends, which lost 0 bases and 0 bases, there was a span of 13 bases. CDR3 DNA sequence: TGTGCCAGCAGCGTAGATATCGGGTCTAGCTCCTACAATGAGCAGTTCTTC. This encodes CASSVDIGSSSYNEQFF.

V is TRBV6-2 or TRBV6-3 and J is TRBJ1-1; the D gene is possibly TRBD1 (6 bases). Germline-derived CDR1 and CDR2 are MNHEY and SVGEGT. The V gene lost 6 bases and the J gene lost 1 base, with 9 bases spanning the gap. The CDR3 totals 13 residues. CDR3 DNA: TGTGCCAGCAGCCGGACAGAGAACACTGAAGCTTTCTTT. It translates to CASSRTENTEAFF.

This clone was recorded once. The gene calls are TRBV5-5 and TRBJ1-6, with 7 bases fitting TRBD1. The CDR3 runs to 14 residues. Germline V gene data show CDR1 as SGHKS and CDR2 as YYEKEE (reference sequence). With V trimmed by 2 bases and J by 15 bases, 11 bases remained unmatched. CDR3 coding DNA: TGTGCCAGCAGCTTCCGACAGGGTAACAATCTCCTCCACTTT. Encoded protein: CASSFRQGNNLLHF.

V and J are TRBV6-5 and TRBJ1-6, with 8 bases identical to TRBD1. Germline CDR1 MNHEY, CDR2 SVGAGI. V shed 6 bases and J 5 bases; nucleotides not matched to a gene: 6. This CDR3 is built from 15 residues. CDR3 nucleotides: TGTGCCAGCAGGATCGACAGGGGCCATAATTCACCCCTCCACTTT. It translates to CASRIDRGHNSPLHF.

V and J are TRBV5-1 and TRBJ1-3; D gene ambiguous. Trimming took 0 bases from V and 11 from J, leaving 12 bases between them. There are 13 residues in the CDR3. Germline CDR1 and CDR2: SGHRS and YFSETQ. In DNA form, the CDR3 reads TGCGCCAGCAGCTTGGTGGGCAGAAGTGCCATATATTTT. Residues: CASSLVGRSAIYF.

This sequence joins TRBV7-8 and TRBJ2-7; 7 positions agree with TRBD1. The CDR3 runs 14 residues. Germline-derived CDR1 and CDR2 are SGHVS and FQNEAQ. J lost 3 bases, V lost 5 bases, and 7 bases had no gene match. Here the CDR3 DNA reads TGTGCCAGCAGCCGCAATACAGGGGTCTACGAGCAGTACTTC. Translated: CASSRNTGVYEQYF.

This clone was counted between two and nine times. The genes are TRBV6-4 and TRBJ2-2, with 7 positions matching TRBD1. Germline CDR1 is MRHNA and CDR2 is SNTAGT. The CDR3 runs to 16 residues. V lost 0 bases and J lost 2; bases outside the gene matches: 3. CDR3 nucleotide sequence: TGTGCCAGCAGTGACTCCCCAGGGGGAAACACCGGGGAGCTGTTTTTT. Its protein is CASSDSPGGNTGELFF.